The clone carrying this T cell receptor (beta chain) was picked up a small number of times. What it recognizes is unknown. In building TCR beta libraries, iRepertoire HTBI primers were used together with Arm-PCR of CDR3 regions. TCRdb processed the multiplex PCR reads anew with MiXCR; each CDR3 protein has one entry. The table includes over 300,000 distinct CDR3 sequences, 15% detected once. This specimen belongs to a study of regulatory T cells in long-lasting Graves disease. Study details: Duration of antithyroid drug therapy among newly diagnosed Graves' patients was under 3 months.

General study findings and limits: TRBV28, TRBJ1-2 and TRBJ2-5 were segments that persistent disease favored.

Described time point: newly diagnosed GD, antithyroid drugs for less than 3 months. The TCR library used RNA extracted from PBMCs. The CDR3 totals 15 residues. Germline V gene data show CDR1 as ENHRY and CDR2 as SYGVKD. The gene calls are TRBV10-3 and TRBJ2-3, with TRBD2 matching over 9 bases. The receptor was isolated from a female donor with Graves disease. The sample was peripheral blood mononuclear cells (PBMCs), taken at new diagnosis, from a patient treated with antithyroid drugs. The CDR3, as DNA: TGTGCGATGGGGTCCGGGCGGGGGGGCCGAGATACGCAGTATTTT. Its translation is CAMGSGRGGRDTQYF.